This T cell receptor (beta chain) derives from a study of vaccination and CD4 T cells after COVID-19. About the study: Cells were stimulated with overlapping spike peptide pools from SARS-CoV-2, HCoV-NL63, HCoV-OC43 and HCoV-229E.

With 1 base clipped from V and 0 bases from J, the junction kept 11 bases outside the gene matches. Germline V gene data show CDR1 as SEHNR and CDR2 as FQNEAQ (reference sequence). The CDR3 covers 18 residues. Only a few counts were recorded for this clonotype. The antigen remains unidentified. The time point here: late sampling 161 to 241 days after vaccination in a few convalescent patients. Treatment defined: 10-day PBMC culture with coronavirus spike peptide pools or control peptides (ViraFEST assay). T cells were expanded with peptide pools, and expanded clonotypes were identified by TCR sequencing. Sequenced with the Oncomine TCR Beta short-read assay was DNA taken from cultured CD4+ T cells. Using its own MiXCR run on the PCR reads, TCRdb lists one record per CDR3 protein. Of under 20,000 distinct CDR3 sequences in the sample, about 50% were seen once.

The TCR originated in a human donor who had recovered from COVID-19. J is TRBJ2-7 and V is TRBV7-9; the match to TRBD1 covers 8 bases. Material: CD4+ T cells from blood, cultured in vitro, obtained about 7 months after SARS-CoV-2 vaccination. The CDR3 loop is CASSLGTRTTGGSYEQYF. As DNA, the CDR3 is TGTGCCAGCAGCTTAGGTACGCGGACAACAGGGGGCTCCTACGAGCAGTACTTC. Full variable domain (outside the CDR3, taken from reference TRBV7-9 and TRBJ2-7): DTGVSQNPRHKITKRGQNVTFRCDPISEHNRLYWYRQTLGQGPEFLTYFQNEAQLEKSRLLSDRFSAERPKGSFSTLEIQRTEQGDSAMYLCASSLGTRTTGGSYEQYFGPGTRLTVT.